This is a list of T cell receptor beta chains from one sample in a study of blood T cell repertoires in COVID-19. Generated by immunoSEQ multiplex PCR, the TCRdb table keeps only in-frame clones and is missing some. The table has about 130,000 clones, almost 70% seen once. Sequencing used peripheral blood. Receptor source: a woman aged 65 to 85 with acute or convalescent COVID-19. CDR3s include the opening cysteine and the closing phenylalanine or tryptophan. Each record gives: D gene, clone size, J gene, V gene, CDR3 protein, CDR3 DNA. D genes are given only for firm matches. Some rows have no size entry. The others give once, few or many, or a class for an expanded clone.

D: NA; size: many; J: TRBJ1-2; V: TRBV3-1/TRBV3-2; CDR3: CASSETGFGYGYTF; DNA: TGTGCCAGCAGCGAGACGGGGTTCGGCTATGGCTACACCTTC
D: NA; size: NA; J: TRBJ1-2; V: TRBV27; CDR3: CASSPFGQGDGYTF; DNA: TGTGCCAGCAGTCCCTTTGGGCAGGGTGATGGCTACACCTTC
D: NA; size: NA; J: TRBJ1-2; V: TRBV29-1; CDR3: CSGEDSNYGYTF; DNA: TGCAGCGGTGAGGACAGTAACTATGGCTACACCTTC
D: NA; size: NA; J: TRBJ2-7; V: TRBV10-3; CDR3: CAISDGDRPTYEQYF; DNA: TGTGCCATCAGTGACGGTGACAGACCGACCTACGAGCAGTACTTC
D: TRBD1; size: few; J: TRBJ2-1; V: TRBV5-4; CDR3: CASSRSSGQGYNEQFF; DNA: TGTGCCAGCAGCCGCAGTAGTGGACAGGGCTACAATGAGCAGTTCTTC
D: NA; size: NA; J: TRBJ2-3; V: TRBV29-1; CDR3: CSGQGAGASTDTQYF; DNA: TGCAGCGGGCAGGGCGCGGGGGCGTCCACAGATACGCAGTATTTT
D: NA; size: NA; J: TRBJ2-2; V: TRBV29-1; CDR3: CSVGCLWAGDNTGELFF; DNA: TGCAGCGTTGGGTGTCTCTGGGCAGGGGACAACACCGGGGAGCTGTTTTTT
D: TRBD1; size: NA; J: TRBJ1-5; V: TRBV19; CDR3: CASSSRDRVYQPQHF; DNA: TGTGCCAGTAGCTCCCGGGACAGGGTCTATCAGCCCCAGCATTTT
D: TRBD1; size: NA; J: TRBJ1-1; V: TRBV28; CDR3: CASSKDREAFF; DNA: TGTGCCAGCAGTAAAGACAGGGAGGCTTTCTTT
D: NA; size: NA; J: TRBJ1-1; V: TRBV27; CDR3: CASSLSWQRNTEAFF; DNA: TGTGCCAGCAGTTTATCGTGGCAGCGGAACACTGAAGCTTTCTTT
D: NA; size: NA; J: TRBJ2-4; V: TRBV19; CDR3: CASSINGQQNIQYF; DNA: TGTGCCAGTAGTATCAACGGACAGCAAAACATTCAGTACTTC
D: TRBD1; size: NA; J: TRBJ1-5; V: TRBV6-5; CDR3: CASSYIPDRGDQPQHF; DNA: TGTGCCAGCAGTTACATTCCGGACAGGGGAGATCAGCCCCAGCATTTT
D: NA; size: NA; J: TRBJ2-3; V: TRBV28; CDR3: CASIEQYSSTDTQYF; DNA: TGTGCCAGCATCGAACAGTACTCTAGCACAGATACGCAGTATTTT
D: NA; size: few; J: TRBJ2-5; V: TRBV29-1; CDR3: CSVVEGAPGSQYF; DNA: TGCAGCGTTGTGGAAGGGGCTCCTGGAAGCCAGTACTTC
D: NA; size: NA; J: TRBJ2-7; V: TRBV5-1; CDR3: CASSGTSGTPYEQYF; DNA: TGCGCCAGCAGCGGCACATCAGGGACTCCCTACGAGCAGTACTTC
D: TRBD2; size: NA; J: TRBJ2-3; V: TRBV27; CDR3: CASRRLGLAGGPGGTDTQYF; DNA: TGTGCCAGCAGGCGCCTCGGACTAGCGGGAGGGCCCGGAGGCACAGATACGCAGTATTTT
D: NA; size: few; J: TRBJ1-1; V: TRBV12-3/TRBV12-4; CDR3: CASSPTGPVGAFF; DNA: TGTGCCAGCAGTCCGACAGGCCCGGTGGGAGCTTTCTTT
D: TRBD1; size: NA; J: TRBJ1-4; V: TRBV13; CDR3: CASRGTGGQLFF; DNA: TGTGCCAGCAGGGGCACAGGGGGCCAACTGTTTTTT
D: TRBD1; size: NA; J: TRBJ1-2; V: TRBV6-2/TRBV6-3; CDR3: CASSPRPGTGGHYGYTF; DNA: TGTGCCAGCAGCCCTAGACCCGGGACAGGGGGGCACTATGGCTACACCTTC
D: NA; size: NA; J: TRBJ2-3; V: TRBV3-1/TRBV3-2; CDR3: CASSKGERSTDTQYF; DNA: TGTGCCAGCAGCAAAGGCGAGCGGAGCACAGATACGCAGTATTTT
D: TRBD1; size: once; J: TRBJ1-1; V: TRBV5-8; CDR3: CASSLGQGTTEAFF; DNA: TGTGCCAGCAGCTTGGGACAGGGGACCACTGAAGCTTTCTTT
D: TRBD1; size: NA; J: TRBJ1-6; V: TRBV5-4; CDR3: CASSLGGQGYNSPLHF; DNA: TGTGCCAGCAGCTTGGGGGGACAGGGTTATAATTCACCCCTCCACTTT
D: NA; size: NA; J: TRBJ1-5; V: TRBV10-2; CDR3: CATTDTRSNQPQHF; DNA: TGCGCCACCACGGATACTAGGAGCAATCAGCCCCAGCATTTT
D: NA; size: few; J: TRBJ2-1; V: TRBV7-8; CDR3: CASSSFSGVIYNEQFF; DNA: TGTGCCAGCAGCTCTTTTAGCGGAGTGATCTACAATGAGCAGTTCTTC
D: TRBD1; size: NA; J: TRBJ1-6; V: TRBV28; CDR3: CASSLPGQGYSPLHF; DNA: TGTGCCAGCAGTTTACCCGGACAGGGATATTCACCCCTCCACTTT
D: TRBD1; size: once; J: TRBJ1-5; V: TRBV19; CDR3: CASSPRTGQDQPQHF; DNA: TGTGCCAGTAGTCCCCGGACAGGGCAGGATCAGCCCCAGCATTTT
D: TRBD1; size: NA; J: TRBJ2-7; V: TRBV9; CDR3: CASSARDRGYEQYF; DNA: TGTGCCAGCAGCGCCCGGGACAGGGGTTACGAGCAGTACTTC
D: TRBD1; size: NA; J: TRBJ1-6; V: TRBV6-1; CDR3: CASSASGGFYNSPLHF; DNA: TGTGCCAGCAGTGCGTCAGGGGGATTCTATAATTCACCCCTCCACTTT
D: NA; size: NA; J: TRBJ2-2; V: TRBV10-1; CDR3: CASSEQHTGELFF; DNA: TGCGCCAGCAGTGAACAGCACACCGGGGAGCTGTTTTTT
D: TRBD2; size: once; J: TRBJ2-1; V: TRBV9; CDR3: CASSVSGGIYNEQFF; DNA: TGTGCCAGCAGCGTCAGCGGGGGCATTTACAATGAGCAGTTCTTC
D: NA; size: few; J: TRBJ1-6; V: TRBV7-9; CDR3: CASSRGGSPLHF; DNA: TGTGCCAGCAGCCGGGGTGGTTCACCCCTCCACTTT
D: TRBD1; size: NA; J: TRBJ1-1; V: TRBV7-9; CDR3: CASSLMTGERGEAFF; DNA: TGTGCCAGCAGCTTAATGACAGGGGAGCGGGGTGAAGCTTTCTTT
D: TRBD2; size: NA; J: TRBJ2-1; V: TRBV12-3/TRBV12-4; CDR3: CASRYSGTRTFF; DNA: TGTGCCAGCAGGTATTCCGGGACTAGGACGTTCTTC
D: TRBD1; size: NA; J: TRBJ1-4; V: TRBV7-2; CDR3: CASSLDRGGEKLFF; DNA: TGTGCCAGCAGCTTGGACAGGGGAGGGGAAAAACTGTTTTTT
D: NA; size: NA; J: TRBJ2-5; V: TRBV6-5; CDR3: CASSYPGGGGETQYF; DNA: TGTGCCAGCAGTTACCCAGGGGGCGGGGGAGAGACCCAGTACTTC
D: NA; size: few; J: TRBJ1-2; V: TRBV4-1; CDR3: CASSQDRGGQVYGYTF; DNA: TGCGCCAGCAGCCAAGATCGGGGGGGGCAGGTCTATGGCTACACCTTC
D: TRBD1; size: NA; J: TRBJ2-7; V: TRBV20-1; CDR3: CSASPGGTGAEQYF; DNA: TGCAGTGCTAGTCCAGGGGGGACAGGGGCCGAGCAGTACTTC
D: NA; size: few; J: TRBJ2-5; V: TRBV7-8; CDR3: CASSTQVGAGETQYF; DNA: TGTGCCAGCAGCACCCAGGTGGGGGCAGGGGAGACCCAGTACTTC
D: NA; size: NA; J: TRBJ1-1; V: TRBV7-9; CDR3: CASSLGAGEDTEAFF; DNA: TGTGCCAGCAGCTTAGGTGCGGGGGAGGACACTGAAGCTTTCTTT
D: NA; size: NA; J: TRBJ2-5; V: TRBV18; CDR3: CASSQGRQETQYF; DNA: TGTGCCAGCTCGCAGGGTAGGCAAGAGACCCAGTACTTC
D: NA; size: NA; J: TRBJ1-4; V: TRBV19; CDR3: CASAGGENEKLFF; DNA: TGTGCCAGTGCGGGAGGGGAGAATGAAAAACTGTTTTTT
D: NA; size: few; J: TRBJ2-7; V: TRBV11-1; CDR3: CASSLWSREQYF; DNA: TGTGCCAGCAGCTTGTGGAGTCGCGAGCAGTACTTC
D: TRBD2; size: once; J: TRBJ2-5; V: TRBV15; CDR3: CATSARGGQETQYF; DNA: TGTGCCACCAGCGCGCGGGGGGGCCAAGAGACCCAGTACTTC
D: TRBD1; size: NA; J: TRBJ1-6; V: TRBV6-1; CDR3: CASSVVGTGVYNSPLHF; DNA: TGTGCCAGCAGTGTAGTCGGGACAGGGGTCTATAATTCACCCCTCCACTTT
D: NA; size: NA; J: TRBJ2-1; V: TRBV12-3/TRBV12-4; CDR3: CASSFDMANEQFF; DNA: TGTGCCAGCAGTTTTGATATGGCCAATGAGCAGTTCTTC
D: TRBD1; size: NA; J: TRBJ2-7; V: TRBV2; CDR3: CASSGGGGTGVSSVRNGQYF; DNA: TGTGCCAGCAGTGGGGGCGGGGGGACAGGGGTCTCTTCGGTGCGGAACGGGCAGTACTTC
D: TRBD2; size: few; J: TRBJ2-2; V: TRBV30; CDR3: CAWSNPETSTSETTNTGELFF; DNA: TGTGCCTGGAGTAACCCGGAAACCTCGACTAGCGAAACCACGAACACCGGGGAGCTGTTTTTT
D: TRBD2; size: NA; J: TRBJ2-3; V: TRBV23-1; CDR3: CASSQSRLAGGFGTQYF; DNA: TGCGCCAGCAGTCAATCGAGACTAGCGGGGGGATTTGGTACGCAGTATTTT
D: NA; size: NA; J: TRBJ1-2; V: TRBV6-6; CDR3: CASSPPGNYGYTF; DNA: TGTGCCAGCAGCCCCCCGGGTAACTATGGCTACACCTTC
D: NA; size: few; J: TRBJ1-2; V: TRBV19; CDR3: CASSMFGGNYGYTF; DNA: TGTGCCAGTAGTATGTTCGGGGGAAACTATGGCTACACCTTC
D: NA; size: NA; J: TRBJ1-6; V: TRBV5-4; CDR3: CASSRTGNSPLHF; DNA: TGTGCCAGCAGCCGAACAGGGAATTCACCCCTCCACTTT
D: NA; size: NA; J: TRBJ2-7; V: TRBV6-5; CDR3: CASSLRSSYEQYF; DNA: TGTGCCAGCAGTTTAAGGAGCTCCTACGAGCAGTACTTC
D: NA; size: NA; J: TRBJ2-6; V: TRBV29-1; CDR3: CSVELSVETGANVLTF; DNA: TGCAGCGTCGAGCTCTCTGTCGAAACTGGGGCCAACGTCCTGACTTTC